The subject of this entry is one T cell receptor (beta chain). Its target is not known. TCRdb reprocessed the RACE reads with MiXCR, giving one entry per CDR3 protein. The data show about 340,000 distinct CDR3 sequences, under 9% seen once. The time point denotes: patch test 1, 2 weeks after DPC sensitization. Treatment described: therapeutic diphenylcyclopropenone sensitization with weekly scalp DPC. Prior to application of each patch test, blood was drawn. Someone pulled total RNA out of unfractionated whole blood. This specimen belongs to a study of human T cells and chemical hapten exposure. The study, taken as a whole, reports: It should be noted that donors had alopecia, so their immune response may differ from healthy people's. Once DPC sensitization occurred, TCRs above 1 in 1000 frequency showed no change.

This specimen was whole blood, taken in connection with sensitization to the hapten diphenylcyclopropenone (DPC). This clonotype was obtained from a woman aged 18-29 years with alopecia areata. Some clones in this sample may be carry-over from other donors' samples.

The CDR3 sequence is CASSLDIDGYTF. As DNA, the CDR3 is TGTGCCAGCAGCTTAGATATCGATGGCTACACCTTC. This sequence joins TRBV7-2 and TRBJ1-2, with D unclear. Germline CDR1 is SGHTA and CDR2 is FQGNSA. Deletions cut 1 base from V and 6 bases from J, with 6 bases between. CDR3 length equals 12 residues.